This TCR beta chain was observed in a study of T cell responses to AZD1222 COVID-19 vaccine. V shed 3 bases, J shed 3 bases, and the junction held 5 bases outside the gene matches. The CDR3 is made up of 15 amino acids. The V gene's germline CDR1 is KGHDR and CDR2 SFDVKD. Using immunoSEQ multiplex PCR, the repertoire was profiled, and TCRdb retains in-frame clones only, with some absent. Of approximately 150,000 clones listed, roughly nine tenths were seen once; the top ten hold about 1.5%. This chain connects TRBV24-1 to TRBJ2-5, with TRBD2 matching over 8 bases. This receptor was obtained from an adult in good health. The starting material was peripheral blood, obtained on day 0 of AZD1222 vaccination. The CDR3 DNA is TGTGCCACCAGTGATGCCTCAGCGGGGGAAGAGACCCAGTACTTC. Translation gives CATSDASAGEETQYF.